This record concerns one T cell receptor (beta chain) sequence. This specimen belongs to a study of identical twins. The CDR3 runs 14 residues. Germline CDR1 reads SEHNR; CDR2 reads FQNEAQ (reference sequence). Trimming removed 8 bases from V and 2 bases from J, with 15 bases in between. Using its own MiXCR run on the 5' RACE reads, TCRdb lists one record per CDR3 protein. Of about 730,000 distinct CDR3 sequences in the sample, over 20% are singletons; the top ten hold about 4.5%. These data were likewise used in another study, on T cells expressing NK-cell markers.

The receptor was derived from a woman younger than 30 in good health. The genes are TRBV7-9 and TRBJ1-1; no firm D call. Sample: PBMCs. The DNA for the CDR3 is TGTGCCAGCCAGACTCGGTTAGGAAACACTGAAGCTTTCTTT. It specifies CASQTRLGNTEAFF. The full variable domain, rest sourced from reference TRBV7-9 and TRBJ1-1, is DTGVSQNPRHKITKRGQNVTFRCDPISEHNRLYWYRQTLGQGPEFLTYFQNEAQLEKSRLLSDRFSAERPKGSFSTLEIQRTEQGDSAMYLCASQTRLGNTEAFFGQGTRLTVV.